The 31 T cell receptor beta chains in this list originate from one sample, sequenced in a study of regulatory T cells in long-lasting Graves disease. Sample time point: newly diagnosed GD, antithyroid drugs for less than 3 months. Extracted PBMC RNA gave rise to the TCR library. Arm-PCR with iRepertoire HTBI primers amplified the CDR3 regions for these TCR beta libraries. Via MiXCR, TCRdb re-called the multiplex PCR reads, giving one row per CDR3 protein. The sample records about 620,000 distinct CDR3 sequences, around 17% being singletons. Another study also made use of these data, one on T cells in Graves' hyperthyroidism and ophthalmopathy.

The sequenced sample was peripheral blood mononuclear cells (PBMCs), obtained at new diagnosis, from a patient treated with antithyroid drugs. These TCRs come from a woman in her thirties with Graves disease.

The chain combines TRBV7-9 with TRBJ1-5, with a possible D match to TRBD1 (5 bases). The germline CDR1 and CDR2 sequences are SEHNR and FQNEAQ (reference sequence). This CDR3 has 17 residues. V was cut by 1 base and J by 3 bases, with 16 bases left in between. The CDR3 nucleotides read TGTGCCAGCAGCTTAGAGACAGTACGGGTTAACAATCAGCCCCAGCATTTT. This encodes CASSLETVRVNNQPQHF.

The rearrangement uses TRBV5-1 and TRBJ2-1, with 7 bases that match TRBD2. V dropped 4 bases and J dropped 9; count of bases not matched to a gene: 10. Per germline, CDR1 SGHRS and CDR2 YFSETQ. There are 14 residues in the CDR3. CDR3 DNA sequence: TGCGCCAGCAGCCGAGATGAGCTAGCGGTTGAGCAGTTCTTC. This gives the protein CASSRDELAVEQFF.

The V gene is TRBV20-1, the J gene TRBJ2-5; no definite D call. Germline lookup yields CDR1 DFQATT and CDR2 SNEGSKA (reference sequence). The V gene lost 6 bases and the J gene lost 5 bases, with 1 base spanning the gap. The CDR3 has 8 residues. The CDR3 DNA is TGCAGTGCGGAGACCCAGTACTTC. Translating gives CSAETQYF.

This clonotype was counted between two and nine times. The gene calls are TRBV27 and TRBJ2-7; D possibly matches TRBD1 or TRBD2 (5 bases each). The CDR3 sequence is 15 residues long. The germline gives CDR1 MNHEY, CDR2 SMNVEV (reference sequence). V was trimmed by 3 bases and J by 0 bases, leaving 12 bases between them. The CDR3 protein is CASSFIGTASYEQYF. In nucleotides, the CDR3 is TGTGCCAGCAGTTTTATCGGGACGGCCTCCTACGAGCAGTACTTC.

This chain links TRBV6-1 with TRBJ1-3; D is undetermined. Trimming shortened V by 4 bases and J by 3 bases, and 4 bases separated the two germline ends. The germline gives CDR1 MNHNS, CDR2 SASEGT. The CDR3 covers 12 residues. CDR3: CASSVVGNTIYF. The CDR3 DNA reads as TGTGCCAGCAGTGTAGTTGGAAACACCATATATTTT.

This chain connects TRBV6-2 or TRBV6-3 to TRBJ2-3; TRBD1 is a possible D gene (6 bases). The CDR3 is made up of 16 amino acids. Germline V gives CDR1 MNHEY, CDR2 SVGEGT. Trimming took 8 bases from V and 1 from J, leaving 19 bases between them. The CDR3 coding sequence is TGTGCCAGCCGCACCCCAACAGGGTGGGGCACAGATACGCAGTATTTT. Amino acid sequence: CASRTPTGWGTDTQYF.

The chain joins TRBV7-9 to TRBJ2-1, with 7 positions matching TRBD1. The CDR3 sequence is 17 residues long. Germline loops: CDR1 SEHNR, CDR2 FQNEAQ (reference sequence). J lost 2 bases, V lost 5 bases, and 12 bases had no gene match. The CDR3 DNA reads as TGTGCCAGCAGCCCCACAGGGGTACAACGAACCTACAATGAGCAGTTCTTC. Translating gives CASSPTGVQRTYNEQFF.

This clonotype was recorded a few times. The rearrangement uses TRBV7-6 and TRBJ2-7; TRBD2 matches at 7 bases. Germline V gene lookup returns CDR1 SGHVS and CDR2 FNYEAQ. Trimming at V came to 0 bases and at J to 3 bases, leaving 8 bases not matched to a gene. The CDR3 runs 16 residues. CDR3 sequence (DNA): TGTGCCAGCAGCTTAGCCCCCGGACTAGATCACTACGAGCAGTACTTC. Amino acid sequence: CASSLAPGLDHYEQYF.

In nucleotides, the CDR3 is TGTGCCAGCAGGCCCCGGACAGGGAGCCCCTACGAGCAGTACTTC. This gives the protein CASRPRTGSPYEQYF. This sequence joins TRBV6-2 or TRBV6-3 and TRBJ2-7, with 8 positions matching TRBD1. CDR3 length equals 15 residues. Germline V gene lookup returns CDR1 MNHEY and CDR2 SVGEGT. V shed 6 bases and J 2 bases; nucleotides not matched to a gene: 9.

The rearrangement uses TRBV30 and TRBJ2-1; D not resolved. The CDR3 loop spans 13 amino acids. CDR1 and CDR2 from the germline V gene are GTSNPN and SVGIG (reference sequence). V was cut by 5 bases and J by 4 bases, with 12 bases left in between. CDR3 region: CAWGKGVYNEQFF. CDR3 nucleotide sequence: TGTGCCTGGGGGAAGGGCGTATACAATGAGCAGTTCTTC. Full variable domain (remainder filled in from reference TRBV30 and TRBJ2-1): SQTIHQWPATLVQPVGSPLSLECTVEGTSNPNLYWYRQAAGRGLQLLFYSVGIGQISSEVPQNLSASRPQDRQFILSSKKLLLSDSGFYLCAWGKGVYNEQFFGPGTRLTVL.

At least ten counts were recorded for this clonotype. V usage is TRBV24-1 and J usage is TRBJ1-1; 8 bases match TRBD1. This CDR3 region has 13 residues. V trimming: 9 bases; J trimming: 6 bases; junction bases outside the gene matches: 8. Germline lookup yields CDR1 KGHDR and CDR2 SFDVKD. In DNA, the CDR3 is TGTGCCACCCGGGGACAGGAAGTCGCTGAAGCTTTCTTT. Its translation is CATRGQEVAEAFF.

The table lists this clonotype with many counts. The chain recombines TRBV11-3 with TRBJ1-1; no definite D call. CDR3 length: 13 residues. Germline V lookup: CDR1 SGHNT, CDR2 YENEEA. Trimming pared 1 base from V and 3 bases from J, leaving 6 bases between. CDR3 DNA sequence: TGTGCCAGCAGCTTAGGCCGGGACACTGAAGCTTTCTTT. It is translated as CASSLGRDTEAFF. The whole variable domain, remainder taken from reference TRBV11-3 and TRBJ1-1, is EAGVVQSPRYKIIEKKQPVAFWCNPISGHNTLYWYLQNLGQGPELLIRYENEEAVDDSQLPKDRFSAERLKGVDSTLKIQPAELGDSAVYLCASSLGRDTEAFFGQGTRLTVV.

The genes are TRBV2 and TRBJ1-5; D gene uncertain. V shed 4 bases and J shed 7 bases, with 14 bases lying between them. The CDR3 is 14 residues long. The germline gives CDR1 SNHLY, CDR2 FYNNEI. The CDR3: CASSGAGLNQPQHF. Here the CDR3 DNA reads TGTGCCAGCAGTGGGGCAGGACTAAACCAGCCCCAGCATTTT.

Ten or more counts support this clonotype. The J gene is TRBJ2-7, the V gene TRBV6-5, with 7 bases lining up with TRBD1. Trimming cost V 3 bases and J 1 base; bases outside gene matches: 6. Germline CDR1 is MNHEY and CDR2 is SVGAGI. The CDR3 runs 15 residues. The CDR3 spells CASSYDRDVSYEQYF. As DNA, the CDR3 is TGTGCCAGCAGTTATGACAGGGATGTGTCCTACGAGCAGTACTTC.

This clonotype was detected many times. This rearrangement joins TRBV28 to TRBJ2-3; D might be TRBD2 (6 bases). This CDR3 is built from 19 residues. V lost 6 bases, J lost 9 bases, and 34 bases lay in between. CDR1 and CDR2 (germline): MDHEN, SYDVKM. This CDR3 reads CASSPLLLDPGLPGGTQYF. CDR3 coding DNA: TGTGCCAGCAGCCCTCTGCTATTAGATCCGGGACTTCCGGGCGGCACGCAGTATTTT.

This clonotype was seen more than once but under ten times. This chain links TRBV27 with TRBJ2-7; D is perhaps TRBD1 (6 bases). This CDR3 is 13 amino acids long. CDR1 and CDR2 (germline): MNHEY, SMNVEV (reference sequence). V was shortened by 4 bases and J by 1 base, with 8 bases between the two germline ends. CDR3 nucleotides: TGTGCCAGCAGTTGGACAGATTCCTACGAGCAGTACTTC. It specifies CASSWTDSYEQYF.

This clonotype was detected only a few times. Here the CDR3 reads CASSLDSRLLDEQFF. The DNA for the CDR3 is TGCGCCAGCAGCTTGGACAGTCGATTGCTCGATGAGCAGTTCTTC. The genes are TRBV5-1 and TRBJ2-1, with D unclear. This CDR3 is built from 15 residues. CDR1 SGHRS and CDR2 YFSETQ come from the germline V gene. Trimming pared 0 bases from V and 8 bases from J, leaving 15 bases between.

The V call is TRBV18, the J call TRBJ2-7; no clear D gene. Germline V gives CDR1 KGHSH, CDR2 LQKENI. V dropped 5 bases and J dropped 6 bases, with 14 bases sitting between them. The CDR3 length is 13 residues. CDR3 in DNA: TGTGCCAGCTCATCCTACAAGGAGAGCGAGCAGTACTTC. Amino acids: CASSSYKESEQYF.

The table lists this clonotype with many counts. The CDR3 is CASSPPGLAGPGAKNIQYF. The CDR3, as DNA: TGTGCCAGCAGTCCCCCGGGACTAGCGGGGCCGGGGGCCAAAAACATTCAGTACTTC. The gene calls are TRBV28 and TRBJ2-4, with TRBD2 matching over 13 bases. The CDR3 extends over 19 amino acids. Germline CDR1 reads MDHEN; CDR2 reads SYDVKM. Trimming at V came to 5 bases and at J to 1 base, leaving 11 bases not matched to a gene.

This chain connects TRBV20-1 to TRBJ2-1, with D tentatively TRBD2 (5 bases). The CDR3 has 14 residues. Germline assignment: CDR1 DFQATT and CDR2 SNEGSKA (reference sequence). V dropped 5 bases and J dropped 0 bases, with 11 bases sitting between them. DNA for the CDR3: TGCAGTGCTCCGCGGGCTAGCTCCTACAATGAGCAGTTCTTC. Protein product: CSAPRASSYNEQFF.

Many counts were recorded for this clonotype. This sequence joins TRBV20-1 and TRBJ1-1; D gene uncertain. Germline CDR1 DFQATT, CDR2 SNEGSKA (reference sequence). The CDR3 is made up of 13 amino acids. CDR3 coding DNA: TGCACCCGATCAAGGCCAGGGAACACTGAAGCTTTCTTT. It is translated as CTRSRPGNTEAFF.

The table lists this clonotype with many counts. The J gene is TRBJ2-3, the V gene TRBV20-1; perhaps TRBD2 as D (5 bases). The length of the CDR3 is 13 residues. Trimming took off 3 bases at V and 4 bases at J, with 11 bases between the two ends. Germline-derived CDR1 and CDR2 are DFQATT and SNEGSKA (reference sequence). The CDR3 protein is CSASIAGPDTQYF. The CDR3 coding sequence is TGCAGTGCTAGTATCGCGGGCCCAGATACGCAGTATTTT.

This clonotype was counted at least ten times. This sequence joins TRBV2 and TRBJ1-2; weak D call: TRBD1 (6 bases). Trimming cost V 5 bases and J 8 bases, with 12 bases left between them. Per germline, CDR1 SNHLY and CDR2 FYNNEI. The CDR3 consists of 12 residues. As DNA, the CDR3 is TGTGCCAGCAGTCGACAGGCCCGGGGCTACACCTTC. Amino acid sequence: CASSRQARGYTF.

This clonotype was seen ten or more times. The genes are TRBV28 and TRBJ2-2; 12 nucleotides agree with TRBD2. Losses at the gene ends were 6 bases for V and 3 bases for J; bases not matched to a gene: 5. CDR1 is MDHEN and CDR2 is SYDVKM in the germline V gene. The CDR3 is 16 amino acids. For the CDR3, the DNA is TGTGCCAGCAGCTTAGGGACTAGCGGGTACACCGGGGAGCTGTTTTTT. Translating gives CASSLGTSGYTGELFF.

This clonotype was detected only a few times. CDR3 loop: CASRRDTSNQPQHF. CDR3 DNA sequence: TGCGCCAGCAGACGGGACACTAGCAATCAGCCCCAGCATTTT. The V call is TRBV10-2, the J call TRBJ1-5; TRBD1 is a possible D gene (6 bases). The CDR3 has 14 residues. Per germline, CDR1 WSHSY and CDR2 SAAADI. V was pared by 6 bases and J by 0 bases, with 9 bases between.

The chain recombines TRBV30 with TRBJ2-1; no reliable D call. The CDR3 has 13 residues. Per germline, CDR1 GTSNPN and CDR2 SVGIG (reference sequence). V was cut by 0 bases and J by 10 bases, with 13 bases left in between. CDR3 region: CAWSVIPTGEQFF. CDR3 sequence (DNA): TGTGCCTGGAGTGTAATACCCACTGGGGAGCAGTTCTTC.

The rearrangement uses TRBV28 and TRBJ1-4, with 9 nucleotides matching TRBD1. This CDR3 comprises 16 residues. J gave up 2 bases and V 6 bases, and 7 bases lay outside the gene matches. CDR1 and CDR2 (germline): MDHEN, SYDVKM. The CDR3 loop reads CASRNDRGRTNEKLFF. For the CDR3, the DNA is TGTGCCAGCAGAAATGACAGGGGGAGGACTAATGAAAAACTGTTTTTT. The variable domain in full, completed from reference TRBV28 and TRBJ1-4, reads DVKVTQSSRYLVKRTGEKVFLECVQDMDHENMFWYRQDPGLGLRLIYFSYDVKMKEKGDIPEGYSVSREKKERFSLILESASTNQTSMYLCASRNDRGRTNEKLFFGSGTQLSVL.

DNA of the CDR3: TGTGCCATCAGTGATGACCAGGGGGTGTATGGCTACACCTTC. Its translation: CAISDDQGVYGYTF. The chain couples TRBV10-3 to TRBJ1-2, with TRBD1 identical over 7 bases. The CDR3 contains 14 residues. The ends lost 3 bases at V and 5 bases at J; junction bases unmatched: 6. The V gene's germline CDR1 is ENHRY and CDR2 SYGVKD.

CDR3 residues: CSARTTGTVNYGYTF. CDR3 bases: TGCAGTGCTAGAACAACCGGGACAGTCAACTATGGCTACACCTTC. The rearrangement uses TRBV20-1 and TRBJ1-2; 7 bases fit TRBD1. The ends lost 2 bases at V and 2 bases at J; junction bases unmatched: 8. The CDR3 is 15 residues long. CDR1 and CDR2 (germline): DFQATT, SNEGSKA (reference sequence).

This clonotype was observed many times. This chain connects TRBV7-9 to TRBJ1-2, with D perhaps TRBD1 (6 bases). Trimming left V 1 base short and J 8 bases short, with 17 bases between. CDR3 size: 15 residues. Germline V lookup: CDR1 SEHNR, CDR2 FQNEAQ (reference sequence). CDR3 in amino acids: CASSLDGTSPWGYTF. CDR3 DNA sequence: TGTGCCAGCAGCTTAGACGGGACATCCCCCTGGGGCTACACCTTC.

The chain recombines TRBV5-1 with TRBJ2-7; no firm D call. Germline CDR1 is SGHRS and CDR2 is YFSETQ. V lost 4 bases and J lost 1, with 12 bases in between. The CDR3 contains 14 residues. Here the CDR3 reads CASSQVYGSYEQYF. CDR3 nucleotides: TGCGCCAGCAGCCAAGTGTACGGATCCTACGAGCAGTACTTC.